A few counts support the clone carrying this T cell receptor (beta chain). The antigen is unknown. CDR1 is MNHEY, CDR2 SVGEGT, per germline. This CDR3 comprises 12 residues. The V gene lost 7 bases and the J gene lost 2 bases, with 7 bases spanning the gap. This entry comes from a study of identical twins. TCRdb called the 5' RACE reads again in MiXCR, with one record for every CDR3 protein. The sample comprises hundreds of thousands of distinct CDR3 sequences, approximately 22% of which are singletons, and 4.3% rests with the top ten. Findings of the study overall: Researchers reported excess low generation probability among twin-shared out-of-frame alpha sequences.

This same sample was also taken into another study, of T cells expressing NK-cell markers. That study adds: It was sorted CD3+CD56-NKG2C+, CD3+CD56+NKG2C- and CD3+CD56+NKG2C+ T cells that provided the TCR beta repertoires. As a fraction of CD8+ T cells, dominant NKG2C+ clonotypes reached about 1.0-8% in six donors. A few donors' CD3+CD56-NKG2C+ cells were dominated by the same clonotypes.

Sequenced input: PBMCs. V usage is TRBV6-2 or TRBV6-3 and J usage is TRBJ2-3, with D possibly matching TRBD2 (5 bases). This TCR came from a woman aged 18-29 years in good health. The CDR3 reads CASTRDTDTQYF. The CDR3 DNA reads TGTGCCAGCACCCGGGACACAGATACGCAGTATTTT.